A selection of T cell receptor beta chains follows, all from one sample in a study of regulatory T cells in long-lasting Graves disease. TCRdb ran MiXCR on the multiplex PCR reads and lists one entry per CDR3 protein. The sample includes approximately 560,000 distinct CDR3 sequences, approximately 16% of them seen just once. These data also featured in a second study, about T cells in Graves' hyperthyroidism and ophthalmopathy.

Sequencing used peripheral blood mononuclear cells (PBMCs), obtained at new diagnosis, from a patient treated with antithyroid drugs. These receptors were taken from a man aged 18 to 29 with Graves disease. Each CDR3 is given with its conserved first and last residue. D genes are given only for firm matches. Part of the rows lack a size; the others show once, few, many or a class for expanded clones.

NA,TRBV28,NA,TRBJ2-7,CASSSTRTGYHEQYF,TGTGCCAGCAGCTCAACTCGTACAGGGTACCACGAGCAGTACTTC
NA,TRBV19,few,TRBJ2-1,CASSMGEFYNEQFF,TGTGCCAGTAGTATGGGGGAGTTCTACAATGAGCAGTTCTTC
NA,TRBV7-2,few,TRBJ2-7,CASSLGVRGSPYEQYF,TGTGCCAGCAGCTTAGGTGTTCGGGGTAGCCCCTACGAGCAGTACTTC
NA,TRBV2,many,TRBJ2-7,CASTIQETTSRVGQYF,TGTGCCAGCACAATTCAAGAGACTACCTCCCGGGTCGGGCAGTACTTC
NA,TRBV7-2,few,TRBJ2-4,CASSLGLDQNIQYF,TGTGCCAGCAGCTTAGGACTAGATCAAAACATTCAGTACTTC
TRBD1,TRBV20-1,few,TRBJ1-2,CSAGTGGHGYTF,TGCAGTGCGGGGACAGGGGGCCATGGCTACACCTTC
TRBD2,TRBV3-1,NA,TRBJ2-1,CASSQEGLAGSSYNEQFF,TGTGCCAGCAGCCAAGAAGGACTAGCGGGATCCTCCTACAATGAGCAGTTCTTC
NA,TRBV27,many,TRBJ2-7,CASSLNRSSYEQYF,TGTGCCAGCAGTTTAAACAGGAGCTCCTACGAGCAGTACTTC
NA,TRBV27,NA,TRBJ1-1,CASSSRRVVVKGLEAFF,TGTGCCAGCAGTTCCAGGAGGGTTGTGGTCAAAGGCCTTGAAGCTTTCTTT
NA,TRBV4-1,NA,TRBJ1-4,CASSQGNEKLFF,TGCGCCAGCAGCCAGGGGAATGAAAAACTGTTTTTT
TRBD1,TRBV7-9,NA,TRBJ1-5,CASSFATGVHQPQHF,TGTGCCAGCAGCTTCGCTACAGGGGTCCATCAGCCCCAGCATTTT
NA,TRBV9,many,TRBJ2-7,CASSVSGSTNYEQYF,TGTGCCAGCAGCGTCTCCGGGTCCACAAACTACGAGCAGTACTTC
TRBD2,TRBV20-1,many,TRBJ2-7,CSARAGTSPLYEQYF,TGCAGTGCTAGAGCCGGGACTAGCCCACTCTACGAGCAGTACTTC
NA,TRBV27,many,TRBJ2-3,CASSPPGSTDTQYF,TGTGCCAGCAGTCCCCCTGGGAGCACAGATACGCAGTATTTT
NA,TRBV11-2,many,TRBJ1-2,CASSPPTDYGYTF,TGTGCCAGCAGCCCGCCGACCGACTATGGCTACACCTTC
TRBD1,TRBV9,NA,TRBJ1-2,CASSVQTGIQVGYTF,TGTGCCAGCAGCGTTCAGACAGGGATTCAAGTTGGCTACACCTTC
TRBD2,TRBV5-1,few,TRBJ2-1,CASSLEPRERLYNEQFF,TGCGCCAGCAGCTTGGAGCCGCGGGAGCGACTCTACAATGAGCAGTTCTTC
TRBD1,TRBV7-8,many,TRBJ1-4,CASSPGGLGEKLFF,TGTGCCAGCAGCCCAGGGGGGCTTGGTGAAAAACTGTTTTTT
NA,TRBV19,NA,TRBJ2-1,CASRFAGSSNEQFF,TGTGCCAGTAGATTCGCGGGATCGAGCAATGAGCAGTTCTTC
NA,TRBV30,NA,TRBJ1-6,CAWISRTRNSPLHF,TGTGCCTGGATAAGTCGGACAAGAAATTCACCCCTCCACTTT
NA,TRBV3-1,many,TRBJ2-3,CASSQPLGAQAVPHF,TGTGCCAGCAGCCAACCCCTGGGTGCGCAGGCCGTCCCGCATTTT
NA,TRBV20-1,few,TRBJ2-7,CSASGNGNEQYF,TGCAGTGCTAGCGGGAATGGCAACGAGCAGTACTTC
NA,TRBV7-9,many,TRBJ2-1,CASSAQGYYYNEQFF,TGTGCCAGCAGCGCACAGGGATATTATTACAATGAGCAGTTCTTC
NA,TRBV18,many,TRBJ2-7,CASSPLVAGTSYEQYF,TGTGCCAGCTCACCACTGGTCGCCGGGACATCCTACGAGCAGTACTTC
NA,TRBV28,many,TRBJ2-3,CASSFTPSERATDTQYF,TGTGCCAGCAGTTTCACCCCGTCAGAGCGGGCAACAGATACGCAGTATTTT
TRBD2,TRBV4-1,few,TRBJ2-2,CASSHHSSGSGTGELFF,TGCGCCAGCAGCCACCATTCTAGCGGGAGCGGAACCGGGGAGCTGTTTTTT
TRBD1,TRBV29-1,many,TRBJ2-1,CSVAGQGAYEQFF,TGCAGCGTTGCTGGACAGGGGGCTTATGAGCAGTTCTTC
NA,TRBV9,NA,TRBJ1-1,CASSALAVGTEAFF,TGTGCCAGCAGCGCCTTGGCGGTGGGGACTGAAGCTTTCTTT
NA,TRBV19,few,TRBJ2-3,CASSIGTEGGQNTQYF,TGTGCCAGTAGTATAGGCACAGAGGGTGGGCAAAATACGCAGTATTTT
NA,TRBV3-1,many,TRBJ2-3,CASSQVARTGATDTQYF,TGTGCCAGCAGCCAAGTTGCTCGAACGGGAGCAACAGATACGCAGTATTTT
NA,TRBV9,NA,TRBJ2-3,CASSPRNSISKAMPDTQYF,TGTGCCAGCAGCCCCCGTAACAGTATTAGTAAGGCGATGCCAGATACGCAGTATTTT
NA,TRBV7-9,NA,TRBJ2-3,CASSPTWTRVNRDTQYF,TGTGCCAGCAGCCCAACTTGGACCAGGGTGAACCGAGATACGCAGTATTTT
NA,TRBV12-3/TRBV12-4,many,TRBJ1-5,CASGQTGRNQPQHF,TGTGCCAGCGGACAAACAGGGCGCAATCAGCCCCAGCATTTT
NA,TRBV4-1,few,TRBJ2-6,CASNHPGRTTASGANVLTF,TGCGCCAGCAACCACCCGGGGAGGACAACGGCCTCTGGGGCCAACGTCCTGACTTTC
NA,TRBV20-1,NA,TRBJ2-5,CSATPPPTREETQYF,TGCAGTGCTACCCCCCCCCCGACTAGGGAAGAGACCCAGTACTTC
TRBD2,TRBV3-1,few,TRBJ2-7,CASSQATSGTYMYEQYF,TGTGCCAGCAGCCAAGCGACTAGCGGAACTTACATGTACGAGCAGTACTTC
NA,TRBV30,NA,TRBJ1-2,CAWSDPGTNYGYTF,TGTGCCTGGAGTGACCCGGGGACAAACTATGGCTACACCTTC
NA,TRBV19,few,TRBJ2-2,CASSTGWGELFF,TGTGCCAGTAGTACGGGATGGGGGGAGCTGTTTTTT
TRBD2,TRBV28,many,TRBJ2-3,CASSNPTSGGGPDTQYF,TGTGCCAGCAGTAACCCGACTAGCGGGGGGGGGCCAGATACGCAGTATTTT
NA,TRBV12-3/TRBV12-4,NA,TRBJ1-2,CASSLAPGGPGYTF,TGTGCCAGCAGTTTAGCCCCGGGGGGACCGGGCTACACCTTC
NA,TRBV6-1,NA,TRBJ1-4,CASSKKGPIATNEKLFF,TGTGCCAGCAGTAAGAAGGGCCCGATTGCAACTAATGAAAAACTGTTTTTT
NA,TRBV2,many,TRBJ1-1,CASSLRTLQAEAFF,TGTGCCAGCAGTTTACGGACCCTTCAAGCTGAAGCTTTCTTT
TRBD2,TRBV7-2,NA,TRBJ2-7,CASSFRVTASGRASNYEQYF,TGTGCCAGCAGCTTTCGTGTAACGGCTAGCGGGAGGGCATCGAACTACGAGCAGTACTTC
NA,TRBV11-2,many,TRBJ2-1,CASSLVGGLSSYNEQFF,TGTGCCAGCAGCTTAGTCGGTGGGCTCAGCTCCTACAATGAGCAGTTCTTC
TRBD1,TRBV11-2,many,TRBJ2-7,CASSLVRTGYYEQYF,TGTGCCAGCAGCTTAGTTCGGACAGGGTACTACGAGCAGTACTTC
TRBD1,TRBV3-1,NA,TRBJ1-2,CASSRGQGGGDGYTF,TGTGCCAGCAGCCGCGGACAGGGGGGGGGCGATGGCTACACCTTC
TRBD2,TRBV2,many,TRBJ2-1,CASKPAGGYNEQFF,TGTGCCAGCAAGCCAGCGGGAGGGTACAATGAGCAGTTCTTC
TRBD2,TRBV6-1,many,TRBJ2-2,CATPKLTSGNTGELFF,TGTGCCACCCCGAAATTGACTAGCGGGAACACCGGGGAGCTGTTTTTT
NA,TRBV4-1,few,TRBJ2-5,CASSQASRGPQETQYF,TGCGCCAGCAGCCAAGCCTCTCGTGGTCCCCAAGAGACCCAGTACTTC
NA,TRBV7-6,once,TRBJ2-7,CASSLASAGGHEQYF,TGTGCCAGCAGCTTAGCGTCAGCGGGCGGCCACGAGCAGTACTTC
TRBD2,TRBV5-1,NA,TRBJ2-1,CASSLHSGSSYNEQFF,TGCGCCAGCAGCCTCCATAGCGGGAGCTCCTACAATGAGCAGTTCTTC
TRBD1,TRBV29-1,many,TRBJ2-3,CSALGLTGASTDTQYF,TGCAGCGCCCTAGGGCTAACAGGGGCTAGCACAGATACGCAGTATTTT
NA,TRBV2,many,TRBJ2-1,CASSERGYEQFF,TGTGCCAGCAGTGAAAGGGGCTATGAGCAGTTCTTC